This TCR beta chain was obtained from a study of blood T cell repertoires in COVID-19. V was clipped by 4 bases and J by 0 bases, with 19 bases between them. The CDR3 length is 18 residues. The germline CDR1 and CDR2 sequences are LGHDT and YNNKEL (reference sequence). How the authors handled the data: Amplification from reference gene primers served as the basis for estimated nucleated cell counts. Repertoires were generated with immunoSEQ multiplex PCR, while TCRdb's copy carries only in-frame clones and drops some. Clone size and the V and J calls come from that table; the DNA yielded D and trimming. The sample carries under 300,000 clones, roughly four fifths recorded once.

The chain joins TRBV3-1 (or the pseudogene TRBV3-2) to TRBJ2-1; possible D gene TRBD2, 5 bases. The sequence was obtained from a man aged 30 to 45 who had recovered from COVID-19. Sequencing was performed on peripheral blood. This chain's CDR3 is CASSRHSRGLSSYNEQFF. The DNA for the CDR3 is TGTGCCAGCAGCCGACACTCAAGAGGGCTGAGCTCCTACAATGAGCAGTTCTTC.